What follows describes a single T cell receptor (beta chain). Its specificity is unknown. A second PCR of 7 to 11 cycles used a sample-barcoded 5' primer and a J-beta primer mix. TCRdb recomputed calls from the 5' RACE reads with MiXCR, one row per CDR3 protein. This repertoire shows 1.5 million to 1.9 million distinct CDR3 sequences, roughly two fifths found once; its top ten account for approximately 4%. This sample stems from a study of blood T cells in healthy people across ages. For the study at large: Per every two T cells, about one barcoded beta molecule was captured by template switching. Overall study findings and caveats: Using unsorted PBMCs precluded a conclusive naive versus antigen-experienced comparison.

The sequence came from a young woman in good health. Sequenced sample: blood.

The CDR3 reads CASRDPRRTQYF. DNA for the CDR3: TGTGCCAGCAGAGACCCTAGACGTACGCAGTATTTT. The chain is built from TRBV9 and TRBJ2-3; D not resolved. Germline-derived CDR1 and CDR2 are SGDLS and YYNGEE. The CDR3 covers 12 residues. Trimming stripped 5 bases from V and 8 bases from J, with 12 bases between.